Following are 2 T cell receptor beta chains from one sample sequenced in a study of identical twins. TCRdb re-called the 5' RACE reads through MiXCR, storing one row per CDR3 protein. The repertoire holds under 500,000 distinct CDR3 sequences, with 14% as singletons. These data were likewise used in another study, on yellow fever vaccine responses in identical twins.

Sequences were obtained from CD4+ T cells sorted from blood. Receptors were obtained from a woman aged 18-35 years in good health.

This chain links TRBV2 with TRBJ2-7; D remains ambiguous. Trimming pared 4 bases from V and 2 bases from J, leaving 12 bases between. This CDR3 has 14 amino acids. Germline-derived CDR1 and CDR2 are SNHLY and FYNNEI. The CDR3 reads CASSVGPPPYEQYF. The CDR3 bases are TGTGCCAGCAGTGTGGGTCCACCGCCCTACGAGCAGTACTTC.

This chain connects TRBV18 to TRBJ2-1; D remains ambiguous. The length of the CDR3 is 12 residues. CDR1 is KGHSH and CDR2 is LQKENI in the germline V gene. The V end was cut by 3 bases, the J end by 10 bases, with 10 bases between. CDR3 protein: CASSPKDGEQFF. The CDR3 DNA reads TGTGCCAGCTCACCGAAGGACGGCGAGCAGTTCTTC. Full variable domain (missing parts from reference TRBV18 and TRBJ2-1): NAGVMQNPRHLVRRRGQEARLRCSPMKGHSHVYWYRQLPEEGLKFMVYLQKENIIDESGMPKERFSAEFPKEGPSILRIQQVVRGDSAAYFCASSPKDGEQFFGPGTRLTVL.